The 15 T cell receptor beta chains listed next were all sequenced from one sample in a study of blood T cells in healthy people across ages. PCR was performed a second time for 7 to 11 cycles using a sample-barcoded 5' primer and a J-beta primer mix. Each CDR3 protein gets one entry after TCRdb re-called the 5' RACE reads with MiXCR. The sample shows roughly 860,000 distinct CDR3 sequences, 62% of them seen only once. Sequenced input: blood. The receptors originated from a man aged 25 to 40 in good health.

CDR3 protein: CASSLDREDEKLFF. DNA for the CDR3: TGTGCCAGCAGCCTAGACAGGGAGGATGAAAAACTGTTTTTT. This chain uses TRBV5-4 with TRBJ1-4, with 7 positions matching TRBD1. V shed 4 bases, J shed 6 bases, and the junction held 6 bases outside the gene matches. This CDR3 is 14 amino acids long. Germline V gene sequence: CDR1 SGHNT, CDR2 YYREEE (reference sequence).

This clonotype was picked up a small number of times. This chain joins TRBV6-5 and TRBJ2-5, with D perhaps matching TRBD1 (6 bases). Germline V gene data show CDR1 as MNHEY and CDR2 as SVGAGI. Trimming left V 6 bases short and J 5 bases short, with 16 bases between. The length of the CDR3 is 14 residues. The CDR3 DNA reads as TGTGCCAGCAGGCCCAGGGGCTTCGGGGAGACCCAGTACTTC. Protein sequence: CASRPRGFGETQYF.

The gene calls are TRBV28 and TRBJ2-3, with 12 bases lining up with TRBD1. CDR3 length: 16 residues. Germline V lookup: CDR1 MDHEN, CDR2 SYDVKM. V lost 5 bases to trimming and J lost 2 bases; unmatched junction nucleotides: 5. This CDR3 reads CASSPGTGGNTDTQYF. The CDR3, as DNA: TGTGCCAGCAGTCCAGGGACAGGGGGCAACACAGATACGCAGTATTTT.

A note on this clonotype: An end of the junction does not agree with germline; a read error may underlie this. The rearrangement links TRBV5-1 to TRBJ1-5; D remains unclear. The CDR3 extends over 15 amino acids. Germline CDR1 is SGHRS and CDR2 is YFSETQ. For the CDR3, the DNA is TGTGCCAGCAGCTTGGACGGGCAGGGCAATCAGCCCCAGCATTTT. The encoded protein is CASSLDGQGNQPQHF. The full variable domain, completed using reference TRBV5-1 and TRBJ1-5, is KAGVTQTPRYLIKTRGQQVTLSCSPISGHRSVSWYQQTPGQGLQFLFEYFSETQRNKGNFPGRFSGRQFSNSRSEMNVSTLELGDSALYLCASSLDGQGNQPQHFGDGTRLSIL.

This sequence joins TRBV6-5 and TRBJ1-5; a possible D gene is TRBD1 (5 bases). The germline CDR1 and CDR2 sequences are MNHEY and SVGAGI. V lost 1 base and J 7 bases, leaving 8 bases between the germline ends. The CDR3 consists of 13 residues. CDR3 sequence: CASSYWQGQPQHF. DNA for the CDR3: TGTGCCAGCAGTTACTGGCAGGGACAGCCCCAGCATTTT.

The chain combines TRBV10-3 with TRBJ2-3; no clear D. With 4 bases removed from V and 0 bases from J, the gap between germline ends came to 11 bases. The CDR3 is made up of 15 amino acids. Looked up from germline, CDR1 is ENHRY and CDR2 is SYGVKD. CDR3 in amino acids: CAISGGSPSTDTQYF. Here the CDR3 DNA reads TGTGCCATCAGTGGGGGTAGTCCTAGCACAGATACGCAGTATTTT.

This chain links TRBV7-9 with TRBJ2-1, with a tentative D call TRBD1 (5 bases). Per the germline V gene, CDR1 is SEHNR and CDR2 is FQNEAQ (reference sequence). Trimming cost V 5 bases and J 9 bases, with 11 bases left between them. The CDR3 extends over 12 amino acids. Here the CDR3 DNA reads TGTGCCAGCAGCATTGAAAGGGGTGAGCAGTTCTTC. It is translated as CASSIERGEQFF.

The chain links TRBV12-5 to TRBJ2-5; possibly TRBD1 for D (6 bases). The V and J ends lost 1 base and 3 bases respectively, with 12 bases between them. From germline, CDR1 is LGHNT and CDR2 FRNRAP. The CDR3 is 15 amino acids. CDR3 in amino acids: CASGLASYREETQYF. CDR3 sequence (DNA): TGTGCTAGTGGTTTGGCAAGTTACAGGGAAGAGACCCAGTACTTC.

This clonotype was counted at least ten times. V is TRBV29-1 and J is TRBJ2-3; D possibly uses TRBD1 or TRBD2 (5 bases each). V gave up 3 bases and J gave up 2 bases, with 6 bases separating them. CDR1 and CDR2 from the germline V gene are SQVTM and ANQGSEA. The CDR3 contains 12 residues. The CDR3 reads CSVEGTTDTQYF. The CDR3 coding sequence is TGCAGCGTTGAGGGGACCACAGATACGCAGTATTTT.

The chain employs TRBV28 and TRBJ2-4; 7 nucleotides line up with TRBD1. J lost 7 bases, V lost 6 bases, and 12 bases had no gene match. Germline V gene data show CDR1 as MDHEN and CDR2 as SYDVKM. The CDR3 is made up of 15 amino acids. The CDR3 region is CASSKYTGARNIQYF. The CDR3 DNA follows: TGTGCCAGCAGCAAATATACAGGGGCGCGCAACATTCAGTACTTC.

The V gene is TRBV20-1, the J gene TRBJ2-1, with 11 nucleotides matching TRBD2. The J segment lost 2 bases and the V segment lost 5 bases, leaving 2 bases of the junction unmatched. Germline V gives CDR1 DFQATT, CDR2 SNEGSKA (reference sequence). The CDR3 has 14 amino acids. The CDR3 region is CSALTSGAYNEQFF. The CDR3 DNA follows: TGCAGTGCTTTGACTAGCGGGGCCTACAATGAGCAGTTCTTC.

The rearrangement uses TRBV12-3 or TRBV12-4 and TRBJ2-5, with 8 positions matching TRBD1. With the DNA end fitting TRBJ2-7 better, the J assignment may be wrong. The CDR3 totals 14 residues. This chain's CDR3 is CASSFGTGIYEQYF. DNA of the CDR3: TGTGCCAGCAGTTTCGGGACAGGCATCTACGAGCAGTACTTC.

V usage is TRBV4-2 and J usage is TRBJ1-6; tentatively, D is TRBD1 (6 bases). This CDR3 comprises 15 residues. CDR1 LGHNA and CDR2 YNFKEQ come from the germline V gene. The ends were cut back, 1 base at V and 6 bases at J, with 10 bases in the middle. CDR3 amino acids: CASSQGQEFNSPLHF. The CDR3 DNA reads TGTGCCAGCAGCCAAGGACAGGAATTTAATTCACCCCTCCACTTT.

The rearrangement uses TRBV20-1 and TRBJ1-2, with 10 nucleotides matching TRBD1. V gave up 5 bases and J gave up 4 bases; unmatched junction bases: 4. CDR1 is DFQATT and CDR2 is SNEGSKA in the germline V gene (reference sequence). This CDR3 has 13 residues. In nucleotides, the CDR3 is TGCAGTGCTGACGGACAGGGGGGCTATGGCTACACCTTC. Protein: CSADGQGGYGYTF.

The chain carries TRBV20-1 and TRBJ2-3; 12 bases are shared with TRBD2. The junction had 8 bases not matched to a gene; V was cut back by 5 bases and J by 5 bases. This CDR3 region has 15 residues. Germline V CDR1 and CDR2: DFQATT, SNEGSKA (reference sequence). This CDR3 reads CSALRTSGAGDTQYF. The DNA of the CDR3 is TGCAGTGCTCTGCGGACTAGCGGGGCAGGAGATACGCAGTATTTT.